Listed below are T cell receptor beta chains from one sample, sequenced in a study of T cell responses to AZD1222 COVID-19 vaccine. The protocol was immunoSEQ multiplex PCR, while the TCRdb copy is restricted to in-frame clones and leaves out a portion. The sample shows some 140,000 clones, approximately 93% of them seen only once. The sample was peripheral blood, taken on day 0 of AZD1222 vaccination. These receptors were collected from an adult in good health. The CDR3 runs from the conserved cysteine through the conserved F or W. A D gene is named only where the DNA matches it firmly. A clone size is listed for some rows: how often the clone was seen (once, few, many), or a class if it is expanded.

abundance,v_gene,d_gene,j_gene,CDR3nt,CDR3aa
-,TRBV15,-,TRBJ1-2,TGTGCCACCAGCAGAGATTATGCCGGGACTAACTATGGCTACACCTTC,CATSRDYAGTNYGYTF
-,TRBV5-4,-,TRBJ2-4,TGTGCCAGCAGCTTGGGGTGGGGGGCCAAAAACATTCAGTACTTC,CASSLGWGAKNIQYF
-,TRBV18,TRBD2,TRBJ2-1,TGTGCCAGCTCAGGGACGGGGGGGCCCCGAGCCTACAATGAGCAGTTCTTC,CASSGTGGPRAYNEQFF
-,TRBV20-1,-,TRBJ1-1,TGCAGTGCTAGACAGAACACTGAAGCTTTCTTT,CSARQNTEAFF
-,TRBV29-1,-,TRBJ2-7,TGCAGCGTTGGGGCAGGACGGGGCGAGCAGTACTTC,CSVGAGRGEQYF
-,TRBV29-1,TRBD2,TRBJ2-3,TGCAGCGTTCGAGTAGCGGGAGGTACAGATACGCAGTATTTT,CSVRVAGGTDTQYF
once,TRBV2,TRBD2,TRBJ2-2,TGTGCCAGCCTCCCTACGGGAGGGAGGAAGAACACCGGGGAGCTGTTTTTT,CASLPTGGRKNTGELFF
-,TRBV5-1,-,TRBJ1-1,TGCGCCAGCGCCTGGGGGGGAAACACTGAAGCTTTCTTT,CASAWGGNTEAFF
-,TRBV7-9,-,TRBJ2-1,TGTGCCAGCAGCTTATTGGGCTATGAGCAGTTCTTC,CASSLLGYEQFF
-,TRBV6-2/TRBV6-3,-,TRBJ1-1,TGTGCCAGCAGCCGACGGACAGCTGAAGCTTTCTTT,CASSRRTAEAFF
-,TRBV15,-,TRBJ1-3,TGTGCCACCAGCAGAGAACGGGTAGCTGGAAACACCATATATTTT,CATSRERVAGNTIYF
-,TRBV7-9,-,TRBJ2-5,TGTGCCAGCAGCTCGGGAGAGGGGACCCAGTACTTC,CASSSGEGTQYF
-,TRBV2,TRBD1,TRBJ2-2,TGTGCCAGCAGTCAACACAGGGGTACGAACACCGGGGAGCTGTTTTTT,CASSQHRGTNTGELFF
-,TRBV7-6,-,TRBJ2-7,TGTGCCAGCAGCTTATGTGGAAGCGAGAACTACGAGCAGTACTTC,CASSLCGSENYEQYF
-,TRBV27,-,TRBJ1-5,TGTGCCAGCAGTGCTAGCAATCAGCCCCAGCATTTT,CASSASNQPQHF
-,TRBV25-1,-,TRBJ2-5,TGTGCCAGTCGGGGTTCCGGTATCCAGACCCAGTACTTC,CASRGSGIQTQYF
-,TRBV6-5,-,TRBJ1-1,TGTGCCAGCAGTTTAGAGCATCAAACAGAAGCTTTCTTT,CASSLEHQTEAFF
-,TRBV7-5,-,TRBJ1-4,TGTGCCAGAAGCTTAGGAGGCAGGGGTGGAACTAATGAAAAACTGTTTTTT,CARSLGGRGGTNEKLFF
-,TRBV6-5,-,TRBJ1-1,TGTGCCAGCAGTCTTACACAATCGAAGAACACTGAAGCTTTCTTT,CASSLTQSKNTEAFF
-,TRBV10-3,-,TRBJ2-7,TGTGCCACCACACCGGGACAATCCTACGAGCAGTACTTC,CATTPGQSYEQYF
-,TRBV7-2,-,TRBJ1-1,TGTGCCAGCAGCTTAGCTAGCGGGATGGGCACTGAAGCTTTCTTT,CASSLASGMGTEAFF
-,TRBV6-4,-,TRBJ2-4,TGTGCCAGCAGTGACCTCGCCAAAAACATTCAGTACTTC,CASSDLAKNIQYF
-,TRBV6-5,-,TRBJ2-1,TGTGCCACCGTCTTGACAGCAGACTCCTACAATGAGCAGTTCTTC,CATVLTADSYNEQFF
-,TRBV9,-,TRBJ1-3,TGTGCCAGCTCGGGCCGGACAGACGGAAACACCATATATTTT,CASSGRTDGNTIYF
few,TRBV5-5,TRBD1,TRBJ2-1,TGTGCCAGCAGCTCGACAGGGGGCGCGGGCTATGAGCAGTTCTTC,CASSSTGGAGYEQFF
-,TRBV9,TRBD2,TRBJ2-3,TGTGCCAGCAGCGTTGGGCTAGCGGGAGGTAGTTCAGATACGCAGTATTTT,CASSVGLAGGSSDTQYF
once,TRBV7-8,-,TRBJ2-1,TGTGCCAGCAGCGTGGGACGATCGGGTGAGCAGTTCTTC,CASSVGRSGEQFF
-,TRBV6-5,TRBD2,TRBJ2-1,TGTGCCAGCAGCCGCACTAGCGGGACTTACAATGAGCAGTTCTTC,CASSRTSGTYNEQFF
-,TRBV19,-,TRBJ1-2,TGTGCCAGTAGTTCGCCCCCTCGAGAATATGGCTACACCTTC,CASSSPPREYGYTF
-,TRBV27,TRBD2,TRBJ2-1,TGTGCCAGCAGTTTGCGGGAGGCGGGTTTGGAGCAGTTCTTC,CASSLREAGLEQFF
-,TRBV28,-,TRBJ2-1,TGTGCCAGCAGTTTGTTTAGTTCCTACAATGAGCAGTTCTTC,CASSLFSSYNEQFF
-,TRBV19,-,TRBJ1-2,TGTGCCAGTAGTTTAACCGGGAGGTATGGCTACACCTTC,CASSLTGRYGYTF
-,TRBV4-2,-,TRBJ2-7,TGTGCCAGCAGCCAAGAATTCCAGGGTACCCACGAGCAGTACTTC,CASSQEFQGTHEQYF
-,TRBV27,-,TRBJ2-3,TGTGCCAGCAGTTTAGGGCAGGCCCCAAGCACAGATACGCAGTATTTT,CASSLGQAPSTDTQYF
-,TRBV5-1,-,TRBJ1-5,TGCGCCAGCAGCTTCGCCGGGGGCGATCAGCCCCAGCATTTT,CASSFAGGDQPQHF
-,TRBV7-9,-,TRBJ2-3,TGTGCCAGCAGGGAAACCCGGACAGATACGCAGTATTTT,CASRETRTDTQYF
-,TRBV28,TRBD1,TRBJ1-5,TGTGCCAGCAGCCGCTGGACAGGGGGCAATCAGCCCCAGCATTTT,CASSRWTGGNQPQHF
-,TRBV6-5,-,TRBJ1-3,TGTGCCAGCAGTTACTCGATCAGGGTACCCGGAAACACCATATATTTT,CASSYSIRVPGNTIYF
-,TRBV5-6,-,TRBJ1-2,TGTGCCAGCAGCTTGTTCCCTGGGGGCTACACCTTC,CASSLFPGGYTF
-,TRBV21-1,-,TRBJ1-1,TGTGCCCGAAGAAGTGGGCAGGGGGCTGGGGCGAGGACTGAAGCTTTCTTT,CARRSGQGAGARTEAFF
-,TRBV7-2,-,TRBJ2-5,TGTGCCAGCACCCCCACGAGCTGGGAAGAGACCCAGTACTTC,CASTPTSWEETQYF
-,TRBV4-2,-,TRBJ2-3,TGTGCCAGCAGCCAGGGACCAACCCCCGATACGCAGTATTTT,CASSQGPTPDTQYF
-,TRBV30,-,TRBJ2-1,TGTGCCTGGGCGCCTGCAAGCAGTGTTTATGAGCAGTTCTTC,CAWAPASSVYEQFF
-,TRBV6-2/TRBV6-3,-,TRBJ1-3,TGTGCCAGCAGTTACTCAGGGCCCACTGGAAACACCATATATTTT,CASSYSGPTGNTIYF
-,TRBV7-2,-,TRBJ1-1,TGTGCCAGCAGCTTAGTCGGGGGGCGCGGGAACACTGAAGCTTTCTTT,CASSLVGGRGNTEAFF